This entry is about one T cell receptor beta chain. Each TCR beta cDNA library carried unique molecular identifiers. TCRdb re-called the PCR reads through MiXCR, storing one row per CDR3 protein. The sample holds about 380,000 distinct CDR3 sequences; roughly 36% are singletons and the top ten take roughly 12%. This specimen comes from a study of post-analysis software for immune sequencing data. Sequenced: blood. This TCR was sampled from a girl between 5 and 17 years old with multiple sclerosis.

The CDR3 DNA reads as TGCGCCAGCAGCTGGCAGGGGGCATTCTCTGGGGCCAACGTCCTGACTTTC. Translating it yields CASSWQGAFSGANVLTF. The V call is TRBV5-1, the J call TRBJ2-6; 8 bases agree with TRBD1. This CDR3 contains 17 residues. V was pared by 3 bases and J by 0 bases, with 5 bases of the junction left unmatched. From germline, CDR1 is SGHRS and CDR2 YFSETQ. The variable domain in full, with the rest retrieved from reference TRBV5-1 and TRBJ2-6, is KAGVTQTPRYLIKTRGQQVTLSCSPISGHRSVSWYQQTPGQGLQFLFEYFSETQRNKGNFPGRFSGRQFSNSRSEMNVSTLELGDSALYLCASSWQGAFSGANVLTFGAGSRLTVL.